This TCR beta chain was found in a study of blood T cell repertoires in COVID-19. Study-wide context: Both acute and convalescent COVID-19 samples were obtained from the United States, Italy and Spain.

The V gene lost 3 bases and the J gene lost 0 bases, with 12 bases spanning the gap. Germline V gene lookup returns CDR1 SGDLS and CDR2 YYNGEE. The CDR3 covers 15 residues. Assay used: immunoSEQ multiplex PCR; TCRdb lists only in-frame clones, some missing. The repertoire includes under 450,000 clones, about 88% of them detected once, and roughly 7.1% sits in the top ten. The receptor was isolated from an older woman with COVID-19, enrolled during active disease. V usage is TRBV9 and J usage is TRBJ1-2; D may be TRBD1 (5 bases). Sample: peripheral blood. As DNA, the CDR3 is TGTGCCAGCAGCGGCCCCAGGGAAGCTAACTATGGCTACACCTTC. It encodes CASSGPREANYGYTF.